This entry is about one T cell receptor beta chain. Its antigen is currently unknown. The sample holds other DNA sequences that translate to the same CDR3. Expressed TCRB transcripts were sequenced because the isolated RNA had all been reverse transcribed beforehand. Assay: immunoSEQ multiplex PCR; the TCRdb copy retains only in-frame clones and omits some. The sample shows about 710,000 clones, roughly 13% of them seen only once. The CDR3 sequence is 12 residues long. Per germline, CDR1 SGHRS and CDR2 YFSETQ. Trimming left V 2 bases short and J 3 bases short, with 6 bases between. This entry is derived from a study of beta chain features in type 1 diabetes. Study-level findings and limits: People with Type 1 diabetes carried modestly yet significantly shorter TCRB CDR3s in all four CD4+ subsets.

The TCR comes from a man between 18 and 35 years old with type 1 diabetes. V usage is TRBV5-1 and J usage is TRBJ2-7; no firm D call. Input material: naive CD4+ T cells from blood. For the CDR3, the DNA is TGCGCCAGCAGCTTAGGCGGCTACGAGCAGTACTTC. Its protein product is CASSLGGYEQYF.